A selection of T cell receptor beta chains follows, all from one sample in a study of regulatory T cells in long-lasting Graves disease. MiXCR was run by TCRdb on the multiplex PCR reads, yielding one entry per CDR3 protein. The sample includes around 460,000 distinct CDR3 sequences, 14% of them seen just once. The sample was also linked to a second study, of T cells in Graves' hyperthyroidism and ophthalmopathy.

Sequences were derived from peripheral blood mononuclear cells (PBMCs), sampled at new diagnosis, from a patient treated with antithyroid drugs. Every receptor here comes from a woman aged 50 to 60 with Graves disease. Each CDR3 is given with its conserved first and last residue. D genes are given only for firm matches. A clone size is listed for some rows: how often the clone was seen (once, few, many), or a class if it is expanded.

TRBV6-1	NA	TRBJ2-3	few	TGTGCCAGCAGTGAAAAAGGGTCTCCATGGGGCACAGATACGCAGTATTTT	CASSEKGSPWGTDTQYF
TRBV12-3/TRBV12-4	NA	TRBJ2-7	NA	TGTGCCAGCAGTCAGGACAGCGTAACATACGAGCAGTACTTC	CASSQDSVTYEQYF
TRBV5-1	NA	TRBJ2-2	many	TGCGCCAGCAGCCCTGATGCCGGGGAGCTGTTTTTT	CASSPDAGELFF
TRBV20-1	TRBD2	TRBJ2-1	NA	TGCAGTGCTACCGAGACTAGCGGGAGCTCCTACAATGAGCAGTTCTTC	CSATETSGSSYNEQFF
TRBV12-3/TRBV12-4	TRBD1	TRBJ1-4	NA	TGTGCCAGCAGCCCGCGACAGGGGAATGAAAAACTGTTTTTT	CASSPRQGNEKLFF
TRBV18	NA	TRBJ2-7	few	TGTGCCAGCTCCCCGACTACCCCCGGGGACGAGCAGTACTTC	CASSPTTPGDEQYF
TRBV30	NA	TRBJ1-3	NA	TGTGCCTGGAGTGTAGGACATAACTCTGGAAACACCATATATTTT	CAWSVGHNSGNTIYF
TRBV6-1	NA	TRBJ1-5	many	TGTGCCAGCAGTCAAGCCTTAGGGGCAGGAAACAATCAGCCCCAGCATTTT	CASSQALGAGNNQPQHF
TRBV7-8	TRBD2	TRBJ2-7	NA	TGTGCCAGCAGCCCCCAGAAGGGACTAGCGTCCTACGAGCAGTACTTC	CASSPQKGLASYEQYF
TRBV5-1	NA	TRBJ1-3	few	TGCGCCAGCAGCGGGGGGCTTATCTCTGGAAACACCATATATTTT	CASSGGLISGNTIYF
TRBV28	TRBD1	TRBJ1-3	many	TGTGCCAGCAGCTCGCCCGGAAGCACCGACAGGGCCACTGGAAACACCATATATTTT	CASSSPGSTDRATGNTIYF
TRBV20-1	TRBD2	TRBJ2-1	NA	TGCAGTGCCACCTCTCTAGCGGGAGGGTACAATGAGCAGTTCTTC	CSATSLAGGYNEQFF
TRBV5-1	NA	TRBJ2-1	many	TGCGCCAGCAGCTTGGGACTTCCGAGCTCCTACAATGAGCAGTTCTTC	CASSLGLPSSYNEQFF
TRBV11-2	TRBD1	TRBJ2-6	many	TGTGCCAGCAGCTTAGGCAGACAGGGGGCATCTGGGGCCAACGTCCTGACTTTC	CASSLGRQGASGANVLTF
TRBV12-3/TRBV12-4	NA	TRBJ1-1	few	TGTGCCAGCAGCAGTCTCGTGGGCACTGAAGCTTTCTTT	CASSSLVGTEAFF
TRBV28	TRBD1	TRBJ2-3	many	TGTGCCAGCACCGCTCCGACAGGGGGCACAGATACGCAGTATTTT	CASTAPTGGTDTQYF
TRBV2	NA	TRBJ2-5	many	TGTGCCAGCAGTGTGGTCCAGGGGAGTGGGGAGACCCAGTACTTC	CASSVVQGSGETQYF
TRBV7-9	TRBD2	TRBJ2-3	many	TGTGCCAGCAGCCCGCCTAGCGGGTCTAGCACAGATACGCAGTATTTT	CASSPPSGSSTDTQYF
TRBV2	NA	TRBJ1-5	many	TGTGCCAGCGCGGCCAATCCCAATCAGCCCCAGCATTTT	CASAANPNQPQHF